Below, one T cell receptor (beta chain) is given with its context. Its antigen remains unidentified. In germline, CDR1 is SGHVS, CDR2 FNYEAQ. The CDR3 extends over 16 amino acids. Trimming cost V 1 base and J 0 bases, with 9 bases left between them. The data belong to a study of T cell repertoires in cytomegalovirus infection. Each CDR3 protein is one row after TCRdb ran MiXCR on the reads. The table shows roughly 69,000 distinct CDR3 sequences, with around 20% occurring only once. The chain is built from TRBV7-6 and TRBJ2-2, with D unclear. The sequence was obtained from a human donor in good health (CMV status not recorded). Some clones in this sample may be carry-over from other donors' samples. This specimen was CD8+ T cells from cultured PBMCs, taken from culture after CMV antigen stimulation. DNA of the CDR3: TGTGCCAGCAGCTTAGATTGGCAGCCGAACACCGGGGAGCTGTTTTTT. Amino acid sequence: CASSLDWQPNTGELFF.